The clone carrying this T cell receptor (beta chain) was counted only a few times. The data belong to a study of T cell clones after liver transplantation. Sequencing was performed with immunoSEQ multiplex PCR; in TCRdb, only in-frame clones are kept and a portion is missing. The sample yields around 71,000 clones, approximately 80% seen once. With 6 bases removed from V and 6 bases from J, the gap between germline ends came to 15 bases. The CDR3 sequence is 13 residues long. Germline CDR1 and CDR2: MNHNS and SASEGT. The sequence came from a human patient who received a liver transplant. The graft donor may account for some of the T cells. The chain has TRBV6-1 and TRBJ2-7; D might be TRBD1 or TRBD2, each matching 5 bases. Source: CD4+ T cells from blood, taken 12 months after liver transplant. The DNA of the CDR3 is TGTGCCAGCAGCCGGGACCTTGTACGCGAGCAGTACTTC. Its translation: CASSRDLVREQYF.